Listed below are T cell receptor beta chains from one sample, sequenced in a study of cytomegalovirus exposure and HLA in healthy donors. Profiled with immunoSEQ multiplex PCR; TCRdb holds only in-frame clones, not every one. The table includes about 93,000 clones, around three quarters detected once. The sequencing sample was made of PBMCs. The receptors come from a man aged 25-40 years in good health and CMV-seronegative. Each CDR3 is given with its conserved first and last residue. The D gene is left open where the match is weak. Some rows have no size entry. The others give once, few or many, or a class for an expanded clone.

j_call: TRBJ2-5
clone_size: -
d_call: TRBD2
v_call: TRBV4-1
cdr3_aa: CASSQAAGAETQYF
cdr3_nt: TGCGCCAGCAGTCAGGCAGCGGGAGCAGAGACCCAGTACTTC

j_call: TRBJ2-5
clone_size: -
d_call: TRBD2
v_call: TRBV7-9
cdr3_aa: CASSRGLAGGPETQYF
cdr3_nt: TGTGCCAGCAGCCGGGGACTAGCGGGGGGGCCGGAGACCCAGTACTTC

j_call: TRBJ2-1
clone_size: once
d_call: TRBD2
v_call: TRBV29-1
cdr3_aa: CSVDTSGVYNEQFF
cdr3_nt: TGCAGCGTTGATACTAGCGGGGTGTACAATGAGCAGTTCTTC

j_call: TRBJ1-2
clone_size: -
d_call: -
v_call: TRBV27
cdr3_aa: CATQAANYGYTF
cdr3_nt: TGTGCCACCCAGGCAGCTAACTATGGCTACACCTTC

j_call: TRBJ2-1
clone_size: -
d_call: TRBD2
v_call: TRBV19
cdr3_aa: CASSRDYLSYNEQFF
cdr3_nt: TGTGCCAGTAGTCGGGACTACCTTTCCTACAATGAGCAGTTCTTC

j_call: TRBJ1-2
clone_size: -
d_call: -
v_call: TRBV19
cdr3_aa: CASSIWQTNYGYTF
cdr3_nt: TGTGCCAGTAGTATCTGGCAGACTAACTATGGCTACACCTTC

j_call: TRBJ1-3
clone_size: -
d_call: -
v_call: TRBV19
cdr3_aa: CASNSGDSGNTIYF
cdr3_nt: TGTGCCAGTAACTCCGGGGACTCTGGAAACACCATATATTTT

j_call: TRBJ1-6
clone_size: once
d_call: -
v_call: TRBV4-1
cdr3_aa: CASSPSEGGRGLGSPLHF
cdr3_nt: TGCGCCAGCAGCCCCTCAGAGGGGGGGCGCGGGTTGGGTTCACCCCTCCACTTT

j_call: TRBJ2-1
clone_size: -
d_call: -
v_call: TRBV11-2
cdr3_aa: CASSLGFSANEQFF
cdr3_nt: TGTGCCAGCAGCTTAGGGTTCAGCGCAAATGAGCAGTTCTTC

j_call: TRBJ2-3
clone_size: few
d_call: -
v_call: TRBV4-1
cdr3_aa: CASSQDLPDTQYF
cdr3_nt: TGCGCCAGCAGCCAAGATCTTCCAGATACGCAGTATTTT

j_call: TRBJ1-6
clone_size: -
d_call: -
v_call: TRBV25-1
cdr3_aa: CASSESGSYNSPLHF
cdr3_nt: TGTGCCAGCAGTGAATCGGGCTCCTATAATTCACCCCTCCACTTT

j_call: TRBJ1-2
clone_size: -
d_call: -
v_call: TRBV5-6
cdr3_aa: CASSLGQGNYGYTF
cdr3_nt: TGTGCCAGCAGCTTGGGGCAGGGGAACTATGGCTACACCTTC

j_call: TRBJ2-3
clone_size: -
d_call: TRBD2
v_call: TRBV5-1
cdr3_aa: CASSPQTSGGITDTQYF
cdr3_nt: TGCGCCAGCAGCCCGCAGACTAGCGGGGGTATTACAGATACGCAGTATTTT

j_call: TRBJ2-2
clone_size: -
d_call: TRBD2
v_call: TRBV5-1
cdr3_aa: CASSLPSGGALDTGELFF
cdr3_nt: TGCGCCAGCAGCTTGCCCAGCGGGGGGGCCTTGGACACCGGGGAGCTGTTTTTT

j_call: TRBJ1-4
clone_size: -
d_call: TRBD1
v_call: TRBV5-6
cdr3_aa: CASSLMDRATNEKLFF
cdr3_nt: TGTGCCAGCAGTTTGATGGACAGGGCAACTAATGAAAAACTGTTTTTT

j_call: TRBJ2-7
clone_size: -
d_call: -
v_call: TRBV19
cdr3_aa: CASSPRPTGRYYEQYF
cdr3_nt: TGTGCCAGTAGTCCGCGGCCGACAGGACGATACTACGAGCAGTACTTC

j_call: TRBJ2-4
clone_size: -
d_call: -
v_call: TRBV18
cdr3_aa: CASSPPIRIAKNIQYF
cdr3_nt: TGTGCCAGCTCACCACCGATCAGAATAGCCAAAAACATTCAGTACTTC

j_call: TRBJ2-2
clone_size: -
d_call: -
v_call: TRBV9
cdr3_aa: CASSVEAGKAGELFF
cdr3_nt: TGTGCCAGCAGCGTAGAAGCAGGGAAGGCCGGGGAGCTGTTTTTT

j_call: TRBJ1-2
clone_size: -
d_call: -
v_call: TRBV28
cdr3_aa: CASSTYPQGYYGYTF
cdr3_nt: TGTGCCAGCAGTACATACCCGCAGGGTTACTATGGCTACACCTTC

j_call: TRBJ2-3
clone_size: -
d_call: TRBD2
v_call: TRBV9
cdr3_aa: CASSVVPSSGGADTQYF
cdr3_nt: TGTGCCAGCAGCGTAGTCCCCAGTAGCGGGGGGGCAGATACGCAGTATTTT

j_call: TRBJ1-1
clone_size: -
d_call: TRBD1
v_call: TRBV10-3
cdr3_aa: CAISEAGQANTEAFF
cdr3_nt: TGTGCCATCAGTGAGGCCGGACAGGCGAACACTGAAGCTTTCTTT

j_call: TRBJ2-1
clone_size: -
d_call: TRBD1
v_call: TRBV19
cdr3_aa: CASSISGTGRLF
cdr3_nt: TGTGCCAGTAGTATAAGTGGGACAGGGAGACTCTTC

j_call: TRBJ1-2
clone_size: -
d_call: -
v_call: TRBV19
cdr3_aa: CASSIWDTPNYGYTF
cdr3_nt: TGTGCCAGTAGTATTTGGGACACTCCAAACTATGGCTACACCTTC